These T cell receptor beta chains were read from a single sample in a study of control samples from healthy donors and cancer patients. The repertoire was sequenced with immunoSEQ multiplex PCR; TCRdb's copy has only in-frame clones and lacks some. Of about 160,000 clones detected, around 90% appear once; the ten largest clones hold more than 10%. The sequenced material came from blood. The receptors were sampled from a man between 25 and 39 years old in good health. Each CDR3 is given with its conserved first and last residue. Fields, in order: D gene, clone size, J gene, V gene, CDR3 DNA, CDR3 protein. A D gene is named only where the DNA matches it firmly. Clone size appears in some rows only: once, few, many, or a class for an expanded clone.

>TRBD1|once|TRBJ1-1|TRBV7-2
TGTGCCAGCAGCTTGGTTCCAGGGGGCGCGAACACTGAAGCTTTCTTT
CASSLVPGGANTEAFF
>NA|NA|TRBJ1-1|TRBV30
TGTGCCTGGAGTATCATAAACACTGAAGCTTTCTTT
CAWSIINTEAFF
>NA|NA|TRBJ1-1|TRBV7-8
TGTGCCAGCAGCCCGGACGAGATGAACACTGAAGCTTTCTTT
CASSPDEMNTEAFF
>NA|NA|TRBJ2-7|TRBV12-3/TRBV12-4
TGTGCCAGCAGTCGTGGCTACGAGCAGTACTTC
CASSRGYEQYF
>NA|NA|TRBJ2-6|TRBV7-8
TGTGCCAGCAGCCCTGAGCTCTCTGGGGCCAACGTCCTGACTTTC
CASSPELSGANVLTF
>NA|NA|TRBJ2-5|TRBV3-1/TRBV3-2
TGTGCCAGCAGCCAAGGGCCGGGTAGACAAGAGACCCAGTACTTC
CASSQGPGRQETQYF
>NA|NA|TRBJ2-2|TRBV11-2
TGTGCCAGCAGCTTAAATGTGGGCAGAGACACCGGGGAGCTGTTTTTT
CASSLNVGRDTGELFF
>TRBD2|once|TRBJ2-3|TRBV24-1
TGTGCCACCAGTGATGCAGCGGGGGCTAGCACAGATACGCAGTATTTT
CATSDAAGASTDTQYF
>NA|NA|TRBJ1-5|TRBV20-1
TGCAGTGCTAGTAGAGGGCAGGGGCTGGGGCAGCCCCAGCATTTT
CSASRGQGLGQPQHF
>NA|NA|TRBJ2-3|TRBV29-1
TGCAGCGGCAGGGTGGGGCCAGATACGCAGTATTTT
CSGRVGPDTQYF
>TRBD1|NA|TRBJ2-1|TRBV28
TGTGCCAGCAGTCCGGGGGACAGGGGGAAATACAATGAGCAGTTCTTC
CASSPGDRGKYNEQFF
>NA|NA|TRBJ1-4|TRBV28
TGTGCCAGCAGTTTAGGCAGGAAGAATGAAAAACTGTTTTTT
CASSLGRKNEKLFF
>NA|NA|TRBJ2-3|TRBV28
TGTGCCAGCACCCTGAGTACCTTAGATACGCAGTATTTT
CASTLSTLDTQYF
>NA|NA|TRBJ2-7|TRBV6-2/TRBV6-3
TGTGCCAGCAGCCTCCGAGAGGCCTCCTACGAGCAGTACTTC
CASSLREASYEQYF
>NA|NA|TRBJ1-2|TRBV9
TGTGCCAGCAGCGTCACCGGTTATGGCTACACCTTC
CASSVTGYGYTF
>NA|NA|TRBJ2-5|TRBV4-1
TGCGCCAGCAGCCTCTCCCGGGCCCAAACCCCACAAGAGACCCAGTACTTC
CASSLSRAQTPQETQYF
>NA|NA|TRBJ1-2|TRBV19
TGTGCCAGTAGTCCCCGACAGAGTAGTAATAAAAGCTATGGCTACACCTTC
CASSPRQSSNKSYGYTF